This T cell receptor (beta chain) emerged from a study of cytomegalovirus exposure and HLA in healthy donors. Study results and caveats: The later analysis indicated that the majority of CMV-associated TCR beta chains appeared HLA-restricted. Across donors, sequencing depth was assumed by presence/absence analyses to be roughly uniform.

There are a few counts of this clone. Antigen: not known. Unrecorded immune exposures were likely, despite nominal health at sampling. The study ran its PCR with 60 Vbeta and 13 Jbeta primers. Authors' methods: The count from a later analysis was about 80 million unique TCR beta chains, 9.5 million to 13 million of them shared. Produced via immunoSEQ multiplex PCR; TCRdb's table is partial and in-frame only. V and J calls and clone size come straight from that table; D and trimming were deduced from the DNA. The data contain 150,000 to 190,000 clones, about 68% of them singletons. The clonotype originates from a man between 18 and 35 years old in good health and CMV-seronegative. Sequenced: PBMCs.

CDR3: CASSARTGGANTIYF. CDR3 nucleotides: TGCGCCAGCAGCGCCCGGACAGGGGGTGCAAACACCATATATTTT. This chain joins TRBV5-1 and TRBJ1-3; 10 bases match TRBD1. The germline CDR1 and CDR2 sequences are SGHRS and YFSETQ. This CDR3 is built from 15 residues. J was trimmed by 6 bases and V by 4 bases; bases with no gene match: 7.